The 18 T cell receptor beta chains below were found in one sample sequenced in a study of CD8 T cells in Susac syndrome. With random hexamers, roughly 0.45 to 1 ug RNA was reverse transcribed. TCRdb analysed the immunoSEQ multiplex PCR reads with MiXCR anew, one entry per CDR3 protein. The data contain about 76,000 distinct CDR3 sequences, about 93% of them singletons. The sample consisted of CD8+ T cells from PBMCs. The receptors stem from a human donor with Susac syndrome.

The CDR3 is CSARDRRRASYEQYF. The CDR3 nucleotides read TGCAGTGCTAGAGACAGAAGACGGGCCTCCTACGAGCAGTACTTC. The chain is built from TRBV20-1 and TRBJ2-7; D unresolved. The V end was cut by 0 bases, the J end by 0 bases, with 12 bases between. There are 15 residues in the CDR3. Germline V lookup: CDR1 DFQATT, CDR2 SNEGSKA (reference sequence).

The rearrangement joins TRBV6-5 to TRBJ1-5; a weak D match, TRBD1 (5 bases). The V and J ends lost 2 bases and 0 bases respectively, with 5 bases between them. This CDR3 contains 14 residues. Germline CDR1 and CDR2: MNHEY and SVGAGI. The CDR3 DNA reads as TGTGCCAGCAGTTACGGGGGTAGCAATCAGCCCCAGCATTTT. This codes for CASSYGGSNQPQHF.

The V and J genes are TRBV7-8 and TRBJ2-2; weak D call: TRBD2 (6 bases). V was clipped by 1 base and J by 6 bases, with 15 bases between them. The germline gives CDR1 SGHVS, CDR2 FQNEAQ. The CDR3 has 16 residues. The CDR3 sequence is CASSLVKGGWAGELFF. Written as DNA, the CDR3 is TGTGCCAGCAGCTTAGTGAAGGGAGGCTGGGCCGGGGAGCTGTTTTTT. Complete variable domain (other parts from reference TRBV7-8 and TRBJ2-2): GAGVSQSPRYKVAKRGQDVALRCDPISGHVSLFWYQQALGQGPEFLTYFQNEAQLDKSGLPSDRFFAERPEGSVSTLKIQRTQQEDSAVYLCASSLVKGGWAGELFFGEGSRLTVL.

This sequence joins TRBV20-1 and TRBJ2-6; the D gene is possibly TRBD2 (5 bases). Germline V gene sequence: CDR1 DFQATT, CDR2 SNEGSKA (reference sequence). The V end lost 4 bases, the J end lost 3 bases, and 10 bases lay between the germline ends. The length of the CDR3 is 14 residues. The CDR3 sequence is CSAKREFGANVLTF. The CDR3 region has the DNA TGCAGTGCTAAAAGGGAGTTTGGGGCCAACGTCCTGACTTTC.

This chain connects TRBV18 to TRBJ2-6; D is ambiguous. Germline values: CDR1 KGHSH, CDR2 LQKENI. Trimming stripped 1 base from V and 4 bases from J, with 11 bases between. The CDR3 is 16 residues long. Here the CDR3 DNA reads TGTGCCAGCTCACCACTCGTCGTGGCAGGGGCCAACGTCCTGACTTTC. It yields the protein CASSPLVVAGANVLTF.

The chain is built from TRBV5-1 and TRBJ1-1, with D tentatively TRBD1 (6 bases). Trimming removed 1 base at V and 0 bases at J, with 13 bases between. The CDR3 is 16 amino acids. From germline, CDR1 is SGHRS and CDR2 YFSETQ. CDR3 DNA sequence: TGCGCCAGCAGCTTGAGAGGGGGGGCGATGAACACTGAAGCTTTCTTT. Translated: CASSLRGGAMNTEAFF. Variable domain in full (rest from reference TRBV5-1 and TRBJ1-1): KAGVTQTPRYLIKTRGQQVTLSCSPISGHRSVSWYQQTPGQGLQFLFEYFSETQRNKGNFPGRFSGRQFSNSRSEMNVSTLELGDSALYLCASSLRGGAMNTEAFFGQGTRLTVV.

The V call is TRBV28, the J call TRBJ1-1; D gene unclear. V was trimmed by 1 base and J by 10 bases, leaving 7 bases between them. Germline CDR1 reads MDHEN; CDR2 reads SYDVKM. The CDR3 runs to 11 residues. The CDR3 sequence: CASSLYRSAFF. The CDR3 DNA reads as TGTGCCAGCAGTTTATATCGGTCAGCTTTCTTT.

The chain uses TRBV11-1 and TRBJ1-5; 12 nucleotides align to TRBD1. V lost 1 base, J lost 1 base, and 14 bases stayed unmatched. The CDR3 is 21 amino acids. CDR1 and CDR2 (germline): SGHAT, FQDESV (reference sequence). The CDR3 sequence is CASSLVGVPGQGAWSNQPQHF. For the CDR3, the DNA is TGTGCCAGCAGCTTAGTAGGGGTGCCGGGACAGGGGGCTTGGAGCAATCAGCCCCAGCATTTT. Complete variable domain (other parts from reference TRBV11-1 and TRBJ1-5): EAEVAQSPRYKITEKSQAVAFWCDPISGHATLYWYRQILGQGPELLVQFQDESVVDDSQLPKDRFSAERLKGVDSTLKIQPAELGDSAMYLCASSLVGVPGQGAWSNQPQHFGDGTRLSIL.

The J gene is TRBJ2-1, the V gene TRBV6-5; TRBD1 might be the D (6 bases). The V and J ends lost 4 bases and 6 bases respectively, with 10 bases between them. From germline, CDR1 is MNHEY and CDR2 SVGAGI. The CDR3 contains 13 residues. The CDR3 DNA sequence: TGTGCCAGCAGTTCGCACAGGGCCAATGAGCAGTTCTTC. This sequence encodes CASSSHRANEQFF.

The rearrangement uses TRBV20-1 and TRBJ2-7, with 10 bases lining up with TRBD2. The CDR3 is 13 residues long. CDR1 and CDR2 (germline): DFQATT, SNEGSKA (reference sequence). V was clipped by 4 bases and J by 3 bases; unmatched bases: 3. CDR3: CSAISSGGYEQYF. The CDR3 DNA follows: TGCAGTGCTATTTCTAGCGGGGGCTACGAGCAGTACTTC.

The CDR3 reads CASSRDNSYEQYF. The DNA for the CDR3 is TGTGCCAGCAGCCGGGACAACTCCTACGAGCAGTACTTC. The J gene is TRBJ2-7, the V gene TRBV6-5, with D tentatively TRBD1 (6 bases). CDR3 length: 13 residues. The V gene lost 6 bases and the J gene lost 0 bases, with 9 bases spanning the gap. Germline CDR1 is MNHEY and CDR2 is SVGAGI.

The chain couples TRBV2 to TRBJ2-2; the D is unclear. The CDR3 covers 12 residues. The V end was cut by 1 base, the J end by 9 bases, with 6 bases between. Germline V lookup: CDR1 SNHLY, CDR2 FYNNEI. The CDR3 protein is CASSEERWELFF. DNA for the CDR3: TGTGCCAGCAGTGAAGAGCGCTGGGAGCTGTTTTTT.

The chain carries TRBV3-1 and TRBJ2-1, with D possibly matching TRBD2 (6 bases). Per germline, CDR1 LGHDT and CDR2 YNNKEL (reference sequence). The CDR3 is 16 amino acids. The V end lost 1 base, the J end lost 1 base, and 11 bases lay between the germline ends. The CDR3 DNA reads as TGTGCCAGCAGCCAAGGTCTAGCGTCGTCCTACAATGAGCAGTTCTTC. This encodes CASSQGLASSYNEQFF.

The genes are TRBV7-9 and TRBJ2-1; 8 bases map to TRBD2. Germline-derived CDR1 and CDR2 are SEHNR and FQNEAQ (reference sequence). The V and J ends lost 4 bases and 5 bases, in that order; junction bases with no gene match: 10. The CDR3 sequence is 16 residues long. In DNA, the CDR3 is TGTGCCAGCAGCTACCCTGGAGCGGGGGCCCACAATGAGCAGTTCTTC. It yields the protein CASSYPGAGAHNEQFF.

The V call is TRBV19, the J call TRBJ1-1; 9 bases are shared with TRBD1. This CDR3 comprises 14 residues. Trimming removed 7 bases from V and 3 bases from J; junction bases left unmatched: 6. The germline V gene encodes CDR1 LNHDA and CDR2 SQIVND (reference sequence). CDR3 amino acids: CASNYRGQYTEAFF. The CDR3 bases are TGTGCCAGTAATTACAGGGGGCAGTACACTGAAGCTTTCTTT.

The V gene is TRBV30, the J gene TRBJ1-4; the D is unclear. The germline gives CDR1 GTSNPN, CDR2 SVGIG (reference sequence). The CDR3 has 14 amino acids. The V and J ends lost 0 bases and 8 bases respectively, with 13 bases between them. Here the CDR3 DNA reads TGTGCCTGGAGTGTTACCGGGCTTAACGAAAAACTGTTTTTT. Translating gives CAWSVTGLNEKLFF. Complete variable domain (other parts from reference TRBV30 and TRBJ1-4): SQTIHQWPATLVQPVGSPLSLECTVEGTSNPNLYWYRQAAGRGLQLLFYSVGIGQISSEVPQNLSASRPQDRQFILSSKKLLLSDSGFYLCAWSVTGLNEKLFFGSGTQLSVL.

The rearrangement links TRBV29-1 to TRBJ2-7, with 7 bases fitting TRBD2. V lost 4 bases and J lost 9; bases outside the gene matches: 6. The germline V gene encodes CDR1 SQVTM and CDR2 ANQGSEA. The CDR3 is made up of 11 amino acids. The CDR3: CSVVTGGRQYF. The CDR3 DNA is TGCAGCGTTGTTACGGGCGGGAGGCAGTACTTC.

The chain uses TRBV20-1 and TRBJ1-1, with no clear D. The CDR3 has 13 residues. Germline CDR1 reads DFQATT; CDR2 reads SNEGSKA (reference sequence). Trimming stripped 6 bases from V and 1 base from J, with 12 bases between. The CDR3 sequence is CSASTTKNTEAFF. The CDR3 bases are TGCAGTGCCTCCACTACCAAGAACACTGAAGCTTTCTTT.